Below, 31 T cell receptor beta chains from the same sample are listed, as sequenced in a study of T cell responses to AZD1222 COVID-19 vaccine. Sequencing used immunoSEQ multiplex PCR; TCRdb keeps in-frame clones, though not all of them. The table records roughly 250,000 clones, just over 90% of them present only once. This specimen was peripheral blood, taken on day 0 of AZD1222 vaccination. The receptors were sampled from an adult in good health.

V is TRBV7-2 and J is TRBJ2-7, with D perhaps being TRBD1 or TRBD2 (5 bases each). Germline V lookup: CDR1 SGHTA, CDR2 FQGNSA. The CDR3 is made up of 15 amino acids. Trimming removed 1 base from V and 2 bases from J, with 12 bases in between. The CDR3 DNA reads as TGTGCCAGCAGCTTAGTGGGGGACGCCACCTACGAGCAGTACTTC. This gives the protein CASSLVGDATYEQYF.

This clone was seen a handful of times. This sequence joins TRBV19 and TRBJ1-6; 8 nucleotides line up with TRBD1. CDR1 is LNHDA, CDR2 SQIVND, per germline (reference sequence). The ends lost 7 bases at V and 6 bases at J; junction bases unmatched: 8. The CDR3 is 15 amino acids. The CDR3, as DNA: TGTGCCAGTAAAGCCCGGGACAGGCCTAATTCACCCCTCCACTTT. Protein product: CASKARDRPNSPLHF. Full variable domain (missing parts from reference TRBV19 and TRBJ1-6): DGGITQSPKYLFRKEGQNVTLSCEQNLNHDAMYWYRQDPGQGLRLIYYSQIVNDFQKGDIAEGYSVSREKKESFPLTVTSAQKNPTAFYLCASKARDRPNSPLHFGNGTRLTVT.

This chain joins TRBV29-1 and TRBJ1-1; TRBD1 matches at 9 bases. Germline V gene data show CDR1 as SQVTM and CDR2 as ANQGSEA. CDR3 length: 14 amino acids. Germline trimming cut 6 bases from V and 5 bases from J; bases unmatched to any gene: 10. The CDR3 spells CSVEPGTGKTEAFF. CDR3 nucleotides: TGCAGCGTCGAACCCGGGACAGGGAAGACTGAAGCTTTCTTT.

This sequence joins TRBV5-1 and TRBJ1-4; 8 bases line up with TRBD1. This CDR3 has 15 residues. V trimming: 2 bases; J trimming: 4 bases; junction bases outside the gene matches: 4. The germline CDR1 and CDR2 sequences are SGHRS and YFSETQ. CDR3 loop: CASSFQGAGNEKLFF. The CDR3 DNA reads TGCGCCAGCAGCTTTCAGGGGGCTGGTAATGAAAAACTGTTTTTT.

For the CDR3, the DNA is TGTGCCAGCAGCCCTACGGCGGGGACAGGCATAGCTTTCTTT. It codes for CASSPTAGTGIAFF. The J gene is TRBJ1-1, the V gene TRBV3-1 (or the pseudogene TRBV3-2); 8 bases are a match to TRBD1. The CDR3 is 14 amino acids. Losses at the gene ends were 4 bases for V and 10 bases for J; bases not matched to a gene: 11. Germline-derived CDR1 and CDR2 are LGHDT and YNNKEL (reference sequence).

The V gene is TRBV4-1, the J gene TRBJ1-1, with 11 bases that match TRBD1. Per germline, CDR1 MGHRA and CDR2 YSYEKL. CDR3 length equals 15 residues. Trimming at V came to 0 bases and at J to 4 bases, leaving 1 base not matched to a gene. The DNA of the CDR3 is TGCGCCAGCAGCCAAGAAGGGACAGGGGGCACTGAAGCTTTCTTT. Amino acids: CASSQEGTGGTEAFF.

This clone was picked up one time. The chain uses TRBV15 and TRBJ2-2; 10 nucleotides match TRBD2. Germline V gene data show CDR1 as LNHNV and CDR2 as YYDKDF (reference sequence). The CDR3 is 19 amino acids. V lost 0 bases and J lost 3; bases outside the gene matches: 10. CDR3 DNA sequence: TGTGCCACCAGCAGAGATTGGGGGCTAGCGGGAGAGTACACCGGGGAGCTGTTTTTT. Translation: CATSRDWGLAGEYTGELFF. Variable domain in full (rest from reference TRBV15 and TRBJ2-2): DAMVIQNPRYQVTQFGKPVTLSCSQTLNHNVMYWYQQKSSQAPKLLFHYYDKDFNNEADTPDNFQSRRPNTSFCFLDIRSPGLGDTAMYLCATSRDWGLAGEYTGELFFGEGSRLTVL.

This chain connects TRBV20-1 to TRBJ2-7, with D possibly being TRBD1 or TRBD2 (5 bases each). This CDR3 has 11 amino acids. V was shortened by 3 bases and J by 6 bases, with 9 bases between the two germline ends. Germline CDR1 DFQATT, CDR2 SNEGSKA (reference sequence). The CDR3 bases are TGCAGTGCTAGTCGAGGGGCCGAGCAGTACTTC. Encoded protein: CSASRGAEQYF.

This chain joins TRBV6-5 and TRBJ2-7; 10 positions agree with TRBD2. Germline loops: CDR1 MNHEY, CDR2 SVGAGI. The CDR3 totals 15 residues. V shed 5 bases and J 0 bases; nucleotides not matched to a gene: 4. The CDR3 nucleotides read TGTGCCAGCAGTCCAAGCGGGGGGGCCTCCTACGAGCAGTACTTC. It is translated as CASSPSGGASYEQYF.

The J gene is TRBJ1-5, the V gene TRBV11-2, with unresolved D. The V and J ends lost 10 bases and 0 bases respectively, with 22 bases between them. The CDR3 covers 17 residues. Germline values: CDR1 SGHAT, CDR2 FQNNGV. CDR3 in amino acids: CAKTGRVGLFSNQPQHF. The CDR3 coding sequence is TGTGCCAAAACGGGCCGAGTCGGGCTTTTTAGCAATCAGCCCCAGCATTTT.

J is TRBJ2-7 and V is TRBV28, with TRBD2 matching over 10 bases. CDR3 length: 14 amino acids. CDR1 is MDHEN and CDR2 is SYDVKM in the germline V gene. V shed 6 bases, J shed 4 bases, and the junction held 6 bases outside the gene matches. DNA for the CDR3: TGTGCCAGCAGCCCCCCTAGCGGGAGTTACGAGCAGTACTTC. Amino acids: CASSPPSGSYEQYF.

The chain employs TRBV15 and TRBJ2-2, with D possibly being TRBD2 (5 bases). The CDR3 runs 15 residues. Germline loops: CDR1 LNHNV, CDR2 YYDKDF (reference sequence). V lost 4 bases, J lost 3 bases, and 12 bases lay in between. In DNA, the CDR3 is TGTGCCACCAGCACTCGGAATAGCGACACCGGGGAGCTGTTTTTT. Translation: CATSTRNSDTGELFF.

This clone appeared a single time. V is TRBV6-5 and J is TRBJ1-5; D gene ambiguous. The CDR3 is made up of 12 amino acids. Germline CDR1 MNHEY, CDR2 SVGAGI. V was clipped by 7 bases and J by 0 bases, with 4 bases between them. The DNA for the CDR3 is TGTGCCAGCAAAGGTAGCAATCAGCCCCAGCATTTT. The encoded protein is CASKGSNQPQHF.

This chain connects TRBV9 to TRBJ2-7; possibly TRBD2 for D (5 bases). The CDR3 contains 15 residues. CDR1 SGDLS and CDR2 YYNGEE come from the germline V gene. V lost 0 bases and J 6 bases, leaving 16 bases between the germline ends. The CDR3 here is CASSVDEGMTGEQYF. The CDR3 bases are TGTGCCAGCAGCGTAGACGAGGGCATGACGGGCGAGCAGTACTTC.

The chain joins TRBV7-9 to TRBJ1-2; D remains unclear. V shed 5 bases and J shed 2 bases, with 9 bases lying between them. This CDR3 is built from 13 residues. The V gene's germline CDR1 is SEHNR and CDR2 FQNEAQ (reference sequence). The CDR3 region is CASSPALNYGYTF. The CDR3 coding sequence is TGTGCCAGCAGCCCCGCCCTAAACTATGGCTACACCTTC.

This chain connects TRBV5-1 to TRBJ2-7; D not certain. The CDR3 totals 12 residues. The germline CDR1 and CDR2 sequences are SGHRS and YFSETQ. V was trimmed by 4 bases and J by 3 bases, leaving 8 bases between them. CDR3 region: CASSPTGYEQYF. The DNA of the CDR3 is TGCGCCAGCAGCCCCACGGGCTACGAGCAGTACTTC.

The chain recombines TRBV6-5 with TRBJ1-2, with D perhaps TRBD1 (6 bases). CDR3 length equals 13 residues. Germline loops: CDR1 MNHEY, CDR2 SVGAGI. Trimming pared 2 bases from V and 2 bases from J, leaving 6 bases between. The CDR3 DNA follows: TGTGCCAGCAGTTACGGACAGAACTATGGCTACACCTTC. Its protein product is CASSYGQNYGYTF.

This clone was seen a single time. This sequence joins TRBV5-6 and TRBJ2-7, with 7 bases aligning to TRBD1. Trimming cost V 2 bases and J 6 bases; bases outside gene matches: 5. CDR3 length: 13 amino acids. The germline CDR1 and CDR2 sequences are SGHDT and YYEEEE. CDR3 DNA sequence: TGTGCCAGCAGCTTACCAGACAGGGTCGAGCAGTACTTC. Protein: CASSLPDRVEQYF.

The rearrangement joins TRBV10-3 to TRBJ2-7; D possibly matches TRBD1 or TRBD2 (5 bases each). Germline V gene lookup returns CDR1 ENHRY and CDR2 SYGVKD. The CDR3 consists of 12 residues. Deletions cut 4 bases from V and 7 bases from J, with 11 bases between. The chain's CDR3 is CAISGPEGEQYF. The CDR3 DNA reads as TGTGCCATCAGTGGGCCCGAGGGGGAGCAGTACTTC.

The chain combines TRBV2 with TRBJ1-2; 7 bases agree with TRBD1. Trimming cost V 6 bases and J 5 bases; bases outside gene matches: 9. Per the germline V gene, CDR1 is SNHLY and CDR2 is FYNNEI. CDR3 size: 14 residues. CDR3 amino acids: CASRPPAGGYGYTF. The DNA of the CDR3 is TGTGCCAGCAGGCCACCCGCAGGGGGGTATGGCTACACCTTC.

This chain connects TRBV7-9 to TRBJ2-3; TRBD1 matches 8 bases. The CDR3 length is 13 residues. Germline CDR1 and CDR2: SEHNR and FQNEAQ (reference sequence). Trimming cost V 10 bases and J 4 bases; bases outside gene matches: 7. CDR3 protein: CAISTGDADTQYF. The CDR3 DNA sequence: TGTGCCATCTCGACAGGGGACGCAGATACGCAGTATTTT.

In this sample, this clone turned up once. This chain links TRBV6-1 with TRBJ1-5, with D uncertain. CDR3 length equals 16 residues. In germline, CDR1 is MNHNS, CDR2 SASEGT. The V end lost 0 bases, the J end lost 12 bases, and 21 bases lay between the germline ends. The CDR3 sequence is CASSEATALRFINQHF. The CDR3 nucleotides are TGTGCCAGCAGTGAAGCGACGGCTTTGAGATTCATTAACCAGCATTTT.

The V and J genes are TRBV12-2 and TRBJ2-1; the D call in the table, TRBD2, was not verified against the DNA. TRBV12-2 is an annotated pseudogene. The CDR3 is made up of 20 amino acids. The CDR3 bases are TGTGCAAGTCGCTTAGATGGTTGGGTAGCGGTCCCCCTGTTCTACAATGAGCAGTTCTTC. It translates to CASRLDGWVAVPLFYNEQFF.

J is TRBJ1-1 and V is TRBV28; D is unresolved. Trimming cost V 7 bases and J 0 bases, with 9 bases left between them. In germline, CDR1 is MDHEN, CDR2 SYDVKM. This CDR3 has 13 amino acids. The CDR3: CASKEEMNTEAFF. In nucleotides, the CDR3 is TGTGCCAGCAAAGAGGAGATGAACACTGAAGCTTTCTTT. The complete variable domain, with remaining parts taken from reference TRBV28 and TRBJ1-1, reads DVKVTQSSRYLVKRTGEKVFLECVQDMDHENMFWYRQDPGLGLRLIYFSYDVKMKEKGDIPEGYSVSREKKERFSLILESASTNQTSMYLCASKEEMNTEAFFGQGTRLTVV.

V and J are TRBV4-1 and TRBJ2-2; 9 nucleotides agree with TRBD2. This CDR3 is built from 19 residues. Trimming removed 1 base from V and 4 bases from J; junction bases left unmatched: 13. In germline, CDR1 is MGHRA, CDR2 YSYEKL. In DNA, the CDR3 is TGCGCCAGCAGCCAAGTCCTCGCGGGGGGGCGGTCGGGCACCGGGGAGCTGTTTTTT. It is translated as CASSQVLAGGRSGTGELFF.

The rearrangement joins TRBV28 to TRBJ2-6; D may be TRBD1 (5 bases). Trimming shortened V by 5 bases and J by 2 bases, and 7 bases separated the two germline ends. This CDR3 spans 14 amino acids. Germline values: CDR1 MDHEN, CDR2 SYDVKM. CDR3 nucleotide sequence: TGTGCCAGCAGTGCAGGGCCTGGGGCCAACGTCCTGACTTTC. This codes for CASSAGPGANVLTF.

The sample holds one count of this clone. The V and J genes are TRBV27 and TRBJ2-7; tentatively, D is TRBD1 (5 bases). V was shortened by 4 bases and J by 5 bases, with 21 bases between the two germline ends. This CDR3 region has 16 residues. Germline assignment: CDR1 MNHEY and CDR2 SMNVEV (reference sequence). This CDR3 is CASSSTGHHPPHEQYF. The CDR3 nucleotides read TGTGCCAGCAGTTCGACCGGACATCACCCTCCCCACGAGCAGTACTTC.

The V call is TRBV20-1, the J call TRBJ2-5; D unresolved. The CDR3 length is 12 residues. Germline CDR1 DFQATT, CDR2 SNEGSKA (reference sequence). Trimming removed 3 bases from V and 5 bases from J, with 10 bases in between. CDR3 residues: CSASDFWETQYF. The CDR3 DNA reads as TGCAGTGCTAGTGATTTTTGGGAGACCCAGTACTTC.

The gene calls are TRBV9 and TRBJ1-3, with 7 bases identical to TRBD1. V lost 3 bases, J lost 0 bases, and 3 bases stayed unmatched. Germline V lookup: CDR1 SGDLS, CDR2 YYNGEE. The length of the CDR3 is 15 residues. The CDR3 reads CASSGQGRSGNTIYF. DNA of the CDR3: TGTGCCAGCAGCGGACAGGGCCGCTCTGGAAACACCATATATTTT.

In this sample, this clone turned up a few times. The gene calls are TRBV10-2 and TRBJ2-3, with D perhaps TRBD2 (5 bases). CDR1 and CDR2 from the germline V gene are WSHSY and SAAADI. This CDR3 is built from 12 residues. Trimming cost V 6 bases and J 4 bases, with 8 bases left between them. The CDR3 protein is CASRDSADTQYF. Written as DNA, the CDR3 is TGCGCCAGCAGGGATAGCGCAGATACGCAGTATTTT.

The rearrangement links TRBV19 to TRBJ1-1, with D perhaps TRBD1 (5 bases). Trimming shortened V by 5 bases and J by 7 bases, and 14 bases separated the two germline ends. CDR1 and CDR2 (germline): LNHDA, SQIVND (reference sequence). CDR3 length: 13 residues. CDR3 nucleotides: TGTGCCAGTAGTGGATGGGGGGGAGGTGAAGCTTTCTTT. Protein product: CASSGWGGGEAFF.